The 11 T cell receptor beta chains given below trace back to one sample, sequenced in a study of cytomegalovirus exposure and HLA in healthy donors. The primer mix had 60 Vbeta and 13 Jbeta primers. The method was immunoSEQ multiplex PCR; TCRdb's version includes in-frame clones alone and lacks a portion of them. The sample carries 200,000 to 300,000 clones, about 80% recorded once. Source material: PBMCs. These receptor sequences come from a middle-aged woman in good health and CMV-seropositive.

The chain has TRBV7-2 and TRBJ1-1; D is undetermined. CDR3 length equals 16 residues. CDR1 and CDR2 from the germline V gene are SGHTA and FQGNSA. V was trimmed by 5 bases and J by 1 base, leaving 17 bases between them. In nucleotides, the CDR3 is TGTGCCAGCAGCCTCCATGGAGGCAGGACGAACACTGAAGCTTTCTTT. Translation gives CASSLHGGRTNTEAFF.

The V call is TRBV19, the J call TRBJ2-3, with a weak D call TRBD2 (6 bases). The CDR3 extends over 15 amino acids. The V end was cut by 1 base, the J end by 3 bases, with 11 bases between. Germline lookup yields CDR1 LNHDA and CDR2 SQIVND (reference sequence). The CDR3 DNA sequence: TGTGCCAGTAGTATAGGTAGTAGCGGAACAGATACGCAGTATTTT. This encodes CASSIGSSGTDTQYF.

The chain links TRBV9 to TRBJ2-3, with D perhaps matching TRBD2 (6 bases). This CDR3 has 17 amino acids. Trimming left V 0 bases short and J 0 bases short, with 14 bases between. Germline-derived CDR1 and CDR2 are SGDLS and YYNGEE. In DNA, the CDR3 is TGTGCCAGCAGCGTAGAGGATAGCGGCTCTAGCACAGATACGCAGTATTTT. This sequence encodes CASSVEDSGSSTDTQYF.

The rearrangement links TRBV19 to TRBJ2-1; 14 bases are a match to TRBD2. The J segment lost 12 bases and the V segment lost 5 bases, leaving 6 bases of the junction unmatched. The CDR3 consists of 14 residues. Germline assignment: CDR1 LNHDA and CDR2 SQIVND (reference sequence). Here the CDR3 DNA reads TGTGCCAGTAGTCCCGGGACTAGCGGGAGTGGGCAGTTCTTC. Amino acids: CASSPGTSGSGQFF. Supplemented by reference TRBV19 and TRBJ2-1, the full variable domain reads DGGITQSPKYLFRKEGQNVTLSCEQNLNHDAMYWYRQDPGQGLRLIYYSQIVNDFQKGDIAEGYSVSREKKESFPLTVTSAQKNPTAFYLCASSPGTSGSGQFFGPGTRLTVL.

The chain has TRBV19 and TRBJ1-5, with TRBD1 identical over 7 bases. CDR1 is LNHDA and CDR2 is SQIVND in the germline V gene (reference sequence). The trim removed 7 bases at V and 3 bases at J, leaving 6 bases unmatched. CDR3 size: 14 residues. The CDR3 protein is CASTLTGFNQPQHF. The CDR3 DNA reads TGTGCCAGTACCTTGACAGGGTTCAATCAGCCCCAGCATTTT.

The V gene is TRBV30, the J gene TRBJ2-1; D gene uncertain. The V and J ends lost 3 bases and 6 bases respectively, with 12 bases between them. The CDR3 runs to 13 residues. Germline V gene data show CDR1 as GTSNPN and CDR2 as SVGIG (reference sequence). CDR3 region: CAWRVPGPNEQFF. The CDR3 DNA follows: TGTGCCTGGAGGGTTCCTGGGCCCAATGAGCAGTTCTTC. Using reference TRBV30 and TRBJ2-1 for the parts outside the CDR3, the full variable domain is SQTIHQWPATLVQPVGSPLSLECTVEGTSNPNLYWYRQAAGRGLQLLFYSVGIGQISSEVPQNLSASRPQDRQFILSSKKLLLSDSGFYLCAWRVPGPNEQFFGPGTRLTVL.

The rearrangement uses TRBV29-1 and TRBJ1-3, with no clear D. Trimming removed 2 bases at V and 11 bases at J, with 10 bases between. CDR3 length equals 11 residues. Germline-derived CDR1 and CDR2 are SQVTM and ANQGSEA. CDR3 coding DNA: TGCAGCGTTGAAAAGGGAGGGCCCATATATTTT. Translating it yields CSVEKGGPIYF.

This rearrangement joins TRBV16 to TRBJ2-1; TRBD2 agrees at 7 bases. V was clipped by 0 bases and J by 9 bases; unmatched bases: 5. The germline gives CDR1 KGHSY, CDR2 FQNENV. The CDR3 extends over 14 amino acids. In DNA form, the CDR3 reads TGTGCCAGCAGCCAATCAGGGGAGGGATCTGAGCAGTTCTTC. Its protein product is CASSQSGEGSEQFF.

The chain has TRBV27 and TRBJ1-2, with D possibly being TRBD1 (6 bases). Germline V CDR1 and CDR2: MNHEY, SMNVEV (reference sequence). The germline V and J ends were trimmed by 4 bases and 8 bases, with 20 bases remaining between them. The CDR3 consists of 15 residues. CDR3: CASSSYRAAQRGYTF. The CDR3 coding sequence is TGTGCCAGCAGTTCCTACAGGGCGGCCCAGAGGGGCTACACCTTC.

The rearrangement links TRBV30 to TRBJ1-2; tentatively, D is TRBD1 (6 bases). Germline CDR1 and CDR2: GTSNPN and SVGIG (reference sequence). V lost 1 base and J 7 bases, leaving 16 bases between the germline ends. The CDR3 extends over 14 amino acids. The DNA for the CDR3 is TGTGCCTGGAGTGCACTATACAGGGATTCTGGCTACACCTTC. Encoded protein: CAWSALYRDSGYTF.

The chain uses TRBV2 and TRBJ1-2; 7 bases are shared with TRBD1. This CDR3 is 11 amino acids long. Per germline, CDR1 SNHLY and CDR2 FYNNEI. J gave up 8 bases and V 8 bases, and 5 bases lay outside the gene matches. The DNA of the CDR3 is TGTGCCAGCCGGACAGGTTCCGGCTACACCTTC. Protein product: CASRTGSGYTF.